The 3 T cell receptor beta chains below come from one sample, sequenced in a study of regulatory T cells in long-lasting Graves disease. Time point of the sample: newly diagnosed GD, antithyroid drugs for less than 3 months. The authors made the TCR library using RNA they extracted from PBMCs. Both iRepertoire HTBI primers and Arm-PCR of CDR3 regions were used to build the TCR beta libraries. TCRdb recomputed calls from the multiplex PCR reads with MiXCR, one row per CDR3 protein. The profile shows roughly 430,000 distinct CDR3 sequences, 15% to 20% of them singletons. The sample was also linked to a second study, of T cells in Graves' hyperthyroidism and ophthalmopathy.

Sequences were derived from peripheral blood mononuclear cells (PBMCs), sampled at new diagnosis, from a patient treated with antithyroid drugs. Receptors originate from a woman in her 30s with Graves disease.

This clonotype was observed a handful of times. The V gene is TRBV9, the J gene TRBJ2-5, with TRBD1 identical over 11 bases. The CDR3 extends over 17 amino acids. Trimming at V came to 0 bases and at J to 4 bases, leaving 8 bases not matched to a gene. Germline loops: CDR1 SGDLS, CDR2 YYNGEE. CDR3 in DNA: TGTGCCAGCAGCGTAGCCGGTGGACAGGGGGCCGGAGAGACCCAGTACTTC. It specifies CASSVAGGQGAGETQYF. The full variable domain, rest sourced from reference TRBV9 and TRBJ2-5, is DSGVTQTPKHLITATGQRVTLRCSPRSGDLSVYWYQQSLDQGLQFLIQYYNGEERAKGNILERFSAQQFPDLHSELNLSSLELGDSALYFCASSVAGGQGAGETQYFGPGTRLLVL.

This clonotype was picked up a small number of times. The CDR3 does not end in the conserved phenylalanine or tryptophan, so this is likely a read error. The chain recombines TRBV29-1 with TRBJ1-1; weak D call: TRBD1 (5 bases). Trimming shortened V by 7 bases and J by 2 bases, and 17 bases separated the two germline ends. The V gene's germline CDR1 is SQVTM and CDR2 ANQGSEA. The CDR3 consists of 14 residues. CDR3 DNA: TGCAGCGCGACCCGGGCAGGGACTAACACTGAAGCTTTCCTT. Protein sequence: CSATRAGTNTEAFL.

This clonotype was counted ten times or more. The chain uses TRBV5-1 and TRBJ2-3; a possible D gene is TRBD1 (5 bases). The CDR3 length is 14 residues. CDR1 and CDR2 from the germline V gene are SGHRS and YFSETQ. V lost 0 bases and J 5 bases, leaving 10 bases between the germline ends. CDR3 loop: CASSLAGSEDTQYF. DNA of the CDR3: TGCGCCAGCAGCTTGGCAGGGTCGGAAGATACGCAGTATTTT. The entire variable domain, with the rest obtained from reference TRBV5-1 and TRBJ2-3, is as follows: KAGVTQTPRYLIKTRGQQVTLSCSPISGHRSVSWYQQTPGQGLQFLFEYFSETQRNKGNFPGRFSGRQFSNSRSEMNVSTLELGDSALYLCASSLAGSEDTQYFGPGTRLTVL.